These T cell receptor beta chains were read from a single sample in a study of T-cell memory formation after mild COVID-19. MiXCR, run by TCRdb on the 5' RACE reads, gives a single entry per CDR3 protein. The sample records under 300,000 distinct CDR3 sequences, approximately 10% being singletons. The sample comprised PBMCs or a T cell subset sorted from them (not recorded which). The source is a man aged 18 to 35 who had mild COVID-19 (a few samples of this study predate the infection). Cell type and time point are not known. Both conserved end residues are part of each CDR3. D genes are given only for firm matches. Part of the rows lack a size; the others show once, few, many or a class for expanded clones.

TGCGCCAGCAGCTTGGAAGCGGGGGGTGTCAATGAGCAGTTCTTC,CASSLEAGGVNEQFF,few,TRBJ2-1,TRBD2,TRBV5-1
TGTGCCAGCCAAGGACTAGCGGGGGTAACAGATACGCAGTATTTT,CASQGLAGVTDTQYF,few,TRBJ2-3,TRBD2,TRBV27
TGTGCCAGCAGCTTAGTTTGGACGAGCTATGGCTACACCTTC,CASSLVWTSYGYTF,many,TRBJ1-2,.,TRBV5-5
TGTGCCAGCAGTTTAGATAGGGACGGCATTCAGTACTTC,CASSLDRDGIQYF,.,TRBJ2-4,.,TRBV12-3/TRBV12-4
TGCAGTGCCAGCTCTTGGGGTACCAATGAAAAACTGTTTTTT,CSASSWGTNEKLFF,few,TRBJ1-4,.,TRBV20-1
TGCGCCAGCAGCCAAACTAGCGGGGGGGCCACCGGGGAGCTGTTTTTT,CASSQTSGGATGELFF,few,TRBJ2-2,TRBD2,TRBV4-3
TGCGCCAGCAGCTTGCGCGGTGAAAACACCGGGGAGCTGTTTTTT,CASSLRGENTGELFF,.,TRBJ2-2,.,TRBV5-1
TGTGCCACCAGTGTTATCGGACAGACAACTAATGAAAAACTGTTTTTT,CATSVIGQTTNEKLFF,.,TRBJ1-4,.,TRBV24-1
TGTGCCAGCAGTGAAGGGACTAGCGGGGGGGCAGATACGCAGTATTTT,CASSEGTSGGADTQYF,few,TRBJ2-3,TRBD2,TRBV6-1
TGTGCCAGCAGCCCCTTGGGCAGGAACTATGGCTACACCTTC,CASSPLGRNYGYTF,few,TRBJ1-2,.,TRBV7-9
TGTGCCAGTAGTCCCGAGGACAGACGCAATCAGCCCCAGCATTTT,CASSPEDRRNQPQHF,few,TRBJ1-5,.,TRBV19
TGCAGTGCTCAGAAGGGGATCGGGGAGCTGTTTTTT,CSAQKGIGELFF,.,TRBJ2-2,.,TRBV20-1
TGTGCCAGCAGCTTAATCAGGAGGGGGGGCAATCAGCCCCAGCATTTT,CASSLIRRGGNQPQHF,few,TRBJ1-5,.,TRBV7-8
TGCAGCGTTTACGAGGGGAACTATGGCTACACCTTC,CSVYEGNYGYTF,.,TRBJ1-2,.,TRBV29-1
TGCAGCGTTGAATCAAGAGGGGGTCGGGAGACCCAGTACTTC,CSVESRGGRETQYF,.,TRBJ2-5,.,TRBV29-1
TGTGCCACCAGCAGAGGCGGGGACGCAGATACGCAGTATTTT,CATSRGGDADTQYF,few,TRBJ2-3,.,TRBV15
TGTGCCAGCACCCCGGGCCAGAATCAGCCCCAGCATTTT,CASTPGQNQPQHF,few,TRBJ1-5,.,TRBV12-3/TRBV12-4
TGTGCCAGCAGGCCCACCTGGGCCCTAGCTAACTATGGCTACACCTTC,CASRPTWALANYGYTF,.,TRBJ1-2,.,TRBV7-9
TGTGCCAGCAGCTTCCAGAATTCACCCCTCCACTTT,CASSFQNSPLHF,few,TRBJ1-6,.,TRBV7-9
TGTGCCAGCAGATTACAGAGGAACACTGAAGCTTTCTTT,CASRLQRNTEAFF,few,TRBJ1-1,.,TRBV7-9
TGTGCCAGTAGTTCAGGACGCCTGGGCCCGGGCTATGGCTACACCTTC,CASSSGRLGPGYGYTF,.,TRBJ1-2,.,TRBV19
TGCGCCAGCAGCCCCCAGGCTTACGGGGGGCACACTGAAGCTTTCTTT,CASSPQAYGGHTEAFF,few,TRBJ1-1,.,TRBV4-1
TGTGCCATCACCCGGACAGCGGAGAACACTGAAGCTTTCTTT,CAITRTAENTEAFF,few,TRBJ1-1,.,TRBV10-3
TGTGCCAGCAGTTTTACAGGGGGTTCGTATGGCTACACCTTC,CASSFTGGSYGYTF,.,TRBJ1-2,TRBD1,TRBV12-3/TRBV12-4
TGTGCCAGCAGTCTCACAGGGGCCCCCCACAATGAGCAGTTCTTC,CASSLTGAPHNEQFF,few,TRBJ2-1,TRBD1,TRBV11-3
TGTGCCAGCAGCCCCAGACAGAGAAACAATGAGCAGTTCTTC,CASSPRQRNNEQFF,.,TRBJ2-1,.,TRBV11-1
TGTGCCACCAGCGTCGACAGGAATTTTAACACTGAAGCTTTCTTT,CATSVDRNFNTEAFF,.,TRBJ1-1,.,TRBV15
TGTGCCAGCAGTCGGGGACAGGGAGATTACGAGCAGTACTTC,CASSRGQGDYEQYF,.,TRBJ2-7,TRBD1,TRBV12-3/TRBV12-4
TGCGCCAGCAGCTCGGAACTAGCGGGGGGACTTGGATCCGCCGGGGAGCTGTTTTTT,CASSSELAGGLGSAGELFF,many,TRBJ2-2,TRBD2,TRBV5-1
TGTGCCAGCAGCTTGCAACCGCCCCAAGAGACCCAGTACTTC,CASSLQPPQETQYF,few,TRBJ2-5,.,TRBV5-5
TGTGCCAGAGGGACTAGCGGGGGGGAAGATGAGCAGTTCTTC,CARGTSGGEDEQFF,.,TRBJ2-1,TRBD2,TRBV2
TGTGGCTCTACCTTCCGGTTGAACACTGAAGCTTTCTTT,CGSTFRLNTEAFF,.,TRBJ1-1,.,TRBV19
TGTGCCAGCAGCTTAGCGGACGGTCCCGGGGCCCAGTACTTC,CASSLADGPGAQYF,.,TRBJ2-5,.,TRBV7-6
TGTGCCAGCAGCTCTAGCGGGGGAAACACCGGGGAGCTGTTTTTT,CASSSSGGNTGELFF,few,TRBJ2-2,TRBD2,TRBV7-9
TGCAGTGCTAGCGGTCCGGAAAACGTCCTGACTTTC,CSASGPENVLTF,.,TRBJ2-6,.,TRBV20-1
TGTGCCAGCAGCTTGCAGCTGACTAGCGGACAAGAGACCCAGTACTTC,CASSLQLTSGQETQYF,many,TRBJ2-5,TRBD2,TRBV11-2
TGTGCCAGCAGCCAGGGGTTAACGGGGGGTTTGTACAATGAGCAGTTCTTC,CASSQGLTGGLYNEQFF,.,TRBJ2-1,.,TRBV9
TGTGCCAGCACTAACCCGGAGCGGGGCACAGATACGCAGTATTTT,CASTNPERGTDTQYF,many,TRBJ2-3,.,TRBV12-3/TRBV12-4
TGTGCCAGCTCACGACTAGCGGGAAGCACAGATACGCAGTATTTT,CASSRLAGSTDTQYF,few,TRBJ2-3,TRBD2,TRBV18
TGTGCCAGCAGTGAAGCCTTACCGGGAACTGAAGCTTTCTTT,CASSEALPGTEAFF,few,TRBJ1-1,.,TRBV2
TGTGCCAGCAGCGGATCAGCGGGGGGGCCAGATACGCAGTATTTT,CASSGSAGGPDTQYF,many,TRBJ2-3,TRBD2,TRBV4-2
TGTGCCAGCAGCTTATTGTGGGTCACCGGGGAGCTGTTTTTT,CASSLLWVTGELFF,few,TRBJ2-2,.,TRBV11-2
TGTGCCAGCAGCGTAGGTGGGAGCGTCTACGAGCAGTACTTC,CASSVGGSVYEQYF,.,TRBJ2-7,.,TRBV9
TGCAGTGCTAGAGGACCTCTCGAAAACATTCAGTACTTC,CSARGPLENIQYF,few,TRBJ2-4,.,TRBV20-1
TGTGCCAGCACGCGACAGCGAAACACTAATGAAAAACTGTTTTTT,CASTRQRNTNEKLFF,.,TRBJ1-4,.,TRBV6-6
TGTGCCACCAGCATGCTCGGCGGGGGCTTGTACGAGCAGTACTTC,CATSMLGGGLYEQYF,few,TRBJ2-7,.,TRBV15
TGTGCCAGCAGGGGTGGACGGGCTGAAGCTTTCTTT,CASRGGRAEAFF,.,TRBJ1-1,.,TRBV12-3/TRBV12-4
TGCGCCAGCAGCCAAGTCTTGACAGGAGACAATGAGCAGTTCTTC,CASSQVLTGDNEQFF,.,TRBJ2-1,.,TRBV4-3
TGCGCCAGCAGCCAAGATTCCACGAACACTGAAGCTTTCTTT,CASSQDSTNTEAFF,.,TRBJ1-1,.,TRBV4-3